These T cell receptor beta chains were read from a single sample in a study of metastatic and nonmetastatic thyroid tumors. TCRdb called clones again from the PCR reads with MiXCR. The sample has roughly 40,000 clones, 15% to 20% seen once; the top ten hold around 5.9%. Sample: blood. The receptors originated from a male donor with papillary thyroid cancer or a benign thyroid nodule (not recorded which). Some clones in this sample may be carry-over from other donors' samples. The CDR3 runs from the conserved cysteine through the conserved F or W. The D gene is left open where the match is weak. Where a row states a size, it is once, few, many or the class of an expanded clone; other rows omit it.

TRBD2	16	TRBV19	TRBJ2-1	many	CASSTWTSGNYNGQFF	TGTGCCAGTAGTACTTGGACTAGCGGAAACTACAATGGGCAGTTCTTC
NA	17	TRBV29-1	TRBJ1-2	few	CSVGCPFSDREKYGYTF	TGCAGCGTTGGGTGCCCTTTCTCGGACAGAGAAAAATATGGCTACACCTTC
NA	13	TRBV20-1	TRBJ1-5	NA	CSASRDINQPQHF	TGCAGTGCTAGTAGGGACATCAATCAGCCCCAGCATTTT
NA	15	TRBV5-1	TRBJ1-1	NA	CASSLATGWSTEAFF	TGCGCCAGCAGCTTGGCCACAGGGTGGTCCACTGAAGCTTTCTTT
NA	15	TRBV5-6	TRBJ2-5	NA	CASTGATWRQETQYF	TGTGCCAGCACAGGGGCCACCTGGAGGCAAGAGACCCAGTACTTC
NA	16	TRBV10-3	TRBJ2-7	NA	CAISQVIVSTSYEQYF	TGTGCCATCAGTCAGGTCATCGTGAGTACCTCGTACGAGCAGTACTTC
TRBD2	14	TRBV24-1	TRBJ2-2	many	CATGFAGEPGELFF	TGTGCCACGGGCTTTGCGGGGGAACCCGGGGAGCTGTTTTTT
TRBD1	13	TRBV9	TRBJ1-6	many	CASSVDRGSPLHF	TGTGCCAGCAGCGTAGACAGGGGTTCACCCCTCCACTTT
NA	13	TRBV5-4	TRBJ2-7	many	CASSLDLSYEQYF	TGTGCCAGCAGCTTGGACCTTTCCTACGAGCAGTACTTC
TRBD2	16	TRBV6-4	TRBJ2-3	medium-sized	CASSEATSGDTDTQYF	TGTGCCAGCAGTGAGGCGACTAGCGGAGACACAGATACGCAGTATTTT
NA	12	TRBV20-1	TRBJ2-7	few	CSASLLLDDHYF	TGCAGTGCTAGCCTCCTCCTGGACGATCATTACTTC
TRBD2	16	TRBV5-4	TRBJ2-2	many	CASKTGGLADSGELFF	TGTGCCAGCAAGACCGGGGGACTAGCGGACTCCGGGGAGCTGTTTTTT
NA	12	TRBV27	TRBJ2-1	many	CASSFGYNEQFF	TGTGCCAGCAGTTTTGGGTACAATGAGCAGTTCTTC
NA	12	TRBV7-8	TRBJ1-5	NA	CPSSQPNQPQHF	TGTCCCAGTAGCCAACCTAATCAGCCCCAGCATTTT
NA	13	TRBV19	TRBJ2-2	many	CASSIDFTGELFF	TGTGCCAGTAGTATAGACTTCACCGGGGAGCTGTTTTTT
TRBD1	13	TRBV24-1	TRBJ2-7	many	CATSRGPTYEQYF	TGTGCCACCAGCAGGGGGCCCACCTACGAGCAGTACTTC
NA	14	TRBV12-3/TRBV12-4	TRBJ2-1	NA	CASSFIGAGDEQFF	TGTGCCAGCAGTTTCATTGGGGCCGGGGATGAGCAGTTCTTC
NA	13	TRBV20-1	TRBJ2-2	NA	CSASGVNTGELFF	TGCAGTGCTAGTGGCGTGAACACCGGGGAGCTGTTTTTT
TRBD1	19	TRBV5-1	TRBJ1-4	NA	CASSLDRQGRSSTNEKLFF	TGCGCCAGCAGCTTGGACCGACAGGGTAGAAGTTCAACTAATGAAAAACTGTTTTTT
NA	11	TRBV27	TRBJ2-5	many	CASSWGETQYF	TGTGCCAGCAGTTGGGGGGAGACCCAGTACTTC
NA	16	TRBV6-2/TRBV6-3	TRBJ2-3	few	CASSFLTSPNTDTQYF	TGTGCCAGCAGTTTTTTGACTAGTCCTAACACAGATACGCAGTATTTT
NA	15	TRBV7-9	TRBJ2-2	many	CASSLVGLSTGELFF	TGTGCCAGCAGCTTAGTAGGACTATCCACCGGGGAGCTGTTTTTT